The entry below describes one TCR beta chain. Its matching antigen is unknown. The CDR3 has 14 amino acids. Trimming left V 3 bases short and J 2 bases short, with 10 bases between. Germline assignment: CDR1 KGHSH and CDR2 LQKENI. The record originates from a study of cytomegalovirus exposure and HLA in healthy donors. Overall study findings and caveats: Reports described diagnosis of cytomegalovirus status by the classifier as highly specific and sensitive. Subsequent analysis revealed that first-cohort TCR clusters tended to co-occur in the roughly 120 validation repertoires. The authors enumerated over 150 TCR beta chains as linked to cytomegalovirus. Most TCRs appeared rarely, but some public TCRs recurred in many donors.

Sequencing was performed with immunoSEQ multiplex PCR; in TCRdb, only in-frame clones are kept and a portion is missing. In the table there are around 250,000 clones, around 90% of which are singletons. The V gene is TRBV18, the J gene TRBJ2-5, with no clear D. The receptor was isolated from a woman younger than 30 in good health and CMV-seronegative. The sequenced sample consisted of PBMCs. CDR3 residues: CASSPALEQETQYF. CDR3 sequence (DNA): TGTGCCAGCTCACCCGCACTGGAGCAAGAGACCCAGTACTTC.